These 17 T cell receptor beta chains were all obtained from the same sample, sequenced in a study of blood T cell repertoires in COVID-19. Measured with immunoSEQ multiplex PCR; TCRdb has only the in-frame clones, and not every one. The profile shows tens of thousands of clones, approximately 87% of them singletons. Sequenced material: peripheral blood. These receptors came from a woman in her 70s with acute or convalescent COVID-19.

This clone was counted only a few times. The rearrangement joins TRBV5-1 to TRBJ2-2; 9 bases align to TRBD2. This CDR3 contains 16 residues. V lost 4 bases, J lost 2 bases, and 6 bases stayed unmatched. The germline CDR1 and CDR2 sequences are SGHRS and YFSETQ. The CDR3 DNA follows: TGCGCCAGCAGCCTCTTAGCGGGGGCAAACACCGGGGAGCTGTTTTTT. Residues: CASSLLAGANTGELFF.

The CDR3 sequence: CASSYRGSTDTQYF. CDR3 nucleotide sequence: TGTGCCAGCAGTTACAGGGGGAGCACAGATACGCAGTATTTT. The chain carries TRBV6-5 and TRBJ2-3, with D perhaps matching TRBD1 (6 bases). The CDR3 runs to 14 residues. Between the trimmed V and J ends, which lost 2 bases and 0 bases, there was a span of 6 bases. CDR1 and CDR2 from the germline V gene are MNHEY and SVGAGI.

This sequence joins TRBV19 and TRBJ1-2; 7 bases map to TRBD1. V trimming: 1 base; J trimming: 7 bases; junction bases outside the gene matches: 9. CDR1 is LNHDA and CDR2 is SQIVND in the germline V gene (reference sequence). CDR3 length: 15 residues. CDR3 bases: TGTGCCAGTAGTATAGCCTCGGAGGGGGCAACTGGCTACACCTTC. Its translation is CASSIASEGATGYTF.

J is TRBJ1-6 and V is TRBV5-4, with 9 bases identical to TRBD1. The germline V gene encodes CDR1 SGHNT and CDR2 YYREEE (reference sequence). V gave up 0 bases and J gave up 5 bases; unmatched junction bases: 3. The CDR3 runs to 16 residues. CDR3: CASSLGGQGNNSPLHF. CDR3 nucleotide sequence: TGTGCCAGCAGCTTGGGAGGACAGGGGAATAATTCACCCCTCCACTTT.

The chain is built from TRBV20-1 and TRBJ2-7; D is ambiguous. Trimming took off 4 bases at V and 6 bases at J, with 7 bases between the two ends. The germline V gene has CDR1 DFQATT and CDR2 SNEGSKA (reference sequence). The CDR3 extends over 10 amino acids. CDR3 nucleotide sequence: TGCAGTGCTACCGGTGGCGAGCAGTACGTC. This gives the protein CSATGGEQYV.

V is TRBV6-2 or TRBV6-3 and J is TRBJ1-6, with D possibly being TRBD1 (6 bases). This CDR3 contains 20 residues. V was trimmed by 2 bases and J by 0 bases, leaving 20 bases between them. Germline-derived CDR1 and CDR2 are MNHEY and SVGEGT. CDR3 protein: CASSYGQRAGAFSYNSPLHF. For the CDR3, the DNA is TGTGCCAGCAGTTACGGACAGAGGGCAGGGGCTTTCTCCTATAATTCACCCCTCCACTTT.

With regard to this clone: At the DNA level, this CDR3 is encoded by other sequences in the same sample as well. V and J are TRBV3-1 (or the pseudogene TRBV3-2) and TRBJ1-1; TRBD1 is a possible D gene (6 bases). V was trimmed by 3 bases and J by 4 bases, leaving 9 bases between them. The CDR3 consists of 13 residues. Germline CDR1 and CDR2: LGHDT and YNNKEL (reference sequence). For the CDR3, the DNA is TGTGCCAGCAGCCAGAGGGGGGGCACTGAAGCTTTCTTT. Translation: CASSQRGGTEAFF.

The gene calls are TRBV5-1 and TRBJ2-5, with 11 bases matching TRBD1. V lost 0 bases, J lost 4 bases, and 5 bases stayed unmatched. The CDR3 has 16 residues. The germline CDR1 and CDR2 sequences are SGHRS and YFSETQ. The CDR3 here is CASSLDGTGGLETQYF. In DNA form, the CDR3 reads TGCGCCAGCAGCTTGGACGGGACAGGGGGTTTAGAGACCCAGTACTTC.

The chain links TRBV14 to TRBJ1-1; D uncertain. The CDR3 sequence is 15 residues long. Germline CDR1 and CDR2: SGHDN and FVKESK. Trimming took 0 bases from V and 6 from J, leaving 14 bases between them. The chain's CDR3 is CASSQEYRGRAEAFF. The DNA of the CDR3 is TGTGCCAGCAGCCAAGAATATCGGGGTCGAGCTGAAGCTTTCTTT.

The rearrangement links TRBV25-1 to TRBJ2-6; a weak D match, TRBD1 (5 bases). This CDR3 region has 17 residues. The germline V gene has CDR1 MGHDK and CDR2 SYGVNS. Trimming shortened V by 4 bases and J by 0 bases, and 13 bases separated the two germline ends. DNA of the CDR3: TGTGCCAGCAGTGCACCAGGGTGGAGCTCTGGGGCCAACGTCCTGACTTTC. Encoded protein: CASSAPGWSSGANVLTF.

This sequence joins TRBV6-2 or TRBV6-3 and TRBJ1-1; D gene uncertain. This CDR3 region has 13 residues. CDR1 and CDR2 from the germline V gene are MNHEY and SVGEGT. The V end lost 3 bases, the J end lost 6 bases, and 11 bases lay between the germline ends. The CDR3 region is CASSYVSEAEAFF. For the CDR3, the DNA is TGTGCCAGCAGTTATGTCTCGGAGGCTGAAGCTTTCTTT.

The CDR3 sequence is CASRRLSGGAQETQYF. The CDR3 bases are TGTGCCAGCAGACGGTTAAGCGGGGGGGCCCAAGAGACCCAGTACTTC. This sequence joins TRBV2 and TRBJ2-5; 10 bases are a match to TRBD2. After removal of 6 bases from V and 1 base from J, the junction contained 8 bases not matched to a gene. The length of the CDR3 is 16 residues. Germline assignment: CDR1 SNHLY and CDR2 FYNNEI. Combining the CDR3 with reference TRBV2 and TRBJ2-5 gives the whole variable domain EPEVTQTPSHQVTQMGQEVILRCVPISNHLYFYWYRQILGQKVEFLVSFYNNEISEKSEIFDDQFSVERPDGSNFTLKIRSTKLEDSAMYFCASRRLSGGAQETQYFGPGTRLLVL.

CDR3 DNA sequence: TGCGCCAGCAGCCAAGATCGGGGGGTCGCCGGGGAGCTGTTTTTT. The encoded protein is CASSQDRGVAGELFF. The rearrangement links TRBV4-3 to TRBJ2-2; 7 positions agree with TRBD2. Germline trimming cut 0 bases from V and 6 bases from J; bases unmatched to any gene: 4. The CDR3 length is 15 residues. Germline CDR1 LGHNA, CDR2 YSLEER.

The J gene is TRBJ2-1, the V gene TRBV28; 9 bases are a match to TRBD1. CDR3 length: 14 residues. CDR1 and CDR2 from the germline V gene are MDHEN and SYDVKM. V was pared by 5 bases and J by 8 bases, with 7 bases of the junction left unmatched. In nucleotides, the CDR3 is TGTGCCAGCAGTCCAACAGGGGGCGGGGATGAGCAGTTCTTC. Its protein product is CASSPTGGGDEQFF.

This clone occurred a few times. The rearrangement joins TRBV2 to TRBJ1-3; D not certain. Looked up from germline, CDR1 is SNHLY and CDR2 is FYNNEI. CDR3 length: 14 amino acids. V was trimmed by 5 bases and J by 4 bases, leaving 12 bases between them. The CDR3 here is CASSPQRTGNTIYF. DNA of the CDR3: TGTGCCAGCAGTCCGCAGCGAACCGGAAACACCATATATTTT.

This clone was recorded only once. CDR3 nucleotide sequence: TGTGCCAGTAGTGGGACTAGCGGGAGTGGAACAGATACGCAGTATTTT. Translating it yields CASSGTSGSGTDTQYF. This chain connects TRBV19 to TRBJ2-3; 14 nucleotides align to TRBD2. With V trimmed by 5 bases and J by 3 bases, 4 bases remained unmatched. The CDR3 contains 16 residues. Germline assignment: CDR1 LNHDA and CDR2 SQIVND (reference sequence).

V gene TRBV2 combines with J gene TRBJ2-2; no firm D call. Trimming pared 6 bases from V and 7 bases from J, leaving 12 bases between. Germline V gene lookup returns CDR1 SNHLY and CDR2 FYNNEI. The CDR3 is made up of 13 amino acids. CDR3 nucleotide sequence: TGTGCCAGCAGGGCGGATGTCGGCGGGGAGCTGTTTTTT. This translates into CASRADVGGELFF. The full variable domain, completed using reference TRBV2 and TRBJ2-2, is EPEVTQTPSHQVTQMGQEVILRCVPISNHLYFYWYRQILGQKVEFLVSFYNNEISEKSEIFDDQFSVERPDGSNFTLKIRSTKLEDSAMYFCASRADVGGELFFGEGSRLTVL.